This TCR beta chain was observed in a study of T-cell reconstitution after alpha-beta-depleted transplantation in children. General study findings and limits: High day-60 TCRbeta diversity in some patients came from surviving recipient T cells and thymic progenitors. Newly produced T cells mostly provided counts and TCRbeta diversity after one year, as hyperexpanded clones declined.

Germline V gene data show CDR1 as SQVTM and CDR2 as ANQGSEA. There are 10 residues in the CDR3. The germline V and J ends were trimmed by 6 bases and 6 bases, with 9 bases remaining between them. This clonotype was counted between two and nine times. Its antigen is not known. Construction of the TCRbeta library involved unique molecular identifiers. One entry per CDR3 protein, called by TCRdb with MiXCR from the PCR reads. The sample includes fewer than 1 million distinct CDR3 sequences, around 15% of them seen just once. The sample in question was PBMCs, mostly from graft donor cells, obtained 360 days after TCRalphabeta/CD19-depleted stem cell transplant. The rearrangement links TRBV29-1 to TRBJ2-7; D tentatively reads TRBD1 or TRBD2 (5 bases each). This sequence was found in a male patient between 5 and 17 years old who had a stem cell transplant for acute lymphoblastic leukemia, so the T cells may come from the graft donor. In DNA form, the CDR3 reads TGCAGCGTGGGGGACGGCGAGCAGTACTTC. It yields the protein CSVGDGEQYF.